Below, one T cell receptor (beta chain) is given with its context. What this receptor recognizes is not known. Base qualities are not recorded, but no much larger clone differs from it by a single base. The sample's time point label, in plain terms: newly diagnosed GD, antithyroid drugs for less than 3 months. For both TCR sequencing and RNA sequencing, RNA was extracted from PBMCs in TRIzol. The diagnosis of Graves' disease followed American Thyroid Association guidelines. Patients were recruited from an endocrinology department in Xi'an, China. From each patient, 8 to 10 milliliters of peripheral blood was collected into an EDTA anticoagulant tube. PBMCs were isolated by Ficoll Paque Plus density gradient separation without further T cell sorting. An Agilent 2100 Bioanalyzer and agarose gel were used to check RNA quality, while a NanoDrop 2000 measured RNA concentration. V is cut back by 5 bases and J by 4 bases, with 19 bases in the junction unmatched. The CDR3 sequence holds 22 residues, the cysteine and phenylalanine included. Left in the record is the CDR3 DNA by itself, 66 bases read in frame from the first base. The germline V gene gives CDR1 as SGHAT and CDR2 as FQNNGV.

This specimen comes from a study of regulatory T cells in long-lasting Graves disease (dated by TCRdb to the early 2020s). For the study in its entirety: Newly diagnosed Graves' disease patients had taken antithyroid drugs for less than 3 months. This study used TCR sequencing and RNA sequencing of peripheral blood to compare persistent Graves' disease patients against newly diagnosed Graves' disease patients. A total of 35 or so samples underwent TCR sequencing: some 13 from persistent and around 20 from newly diagnosed Graves' disease patients. The study took place in China and was registered as a clinical trial. Overall study outcomes, separate from this receptor: Patients with persistent disease shared more public clonotypes (roughly 2,900) than newly diagnosed patients did (around 980). Only the TCR beta chain was sequenced and analyzed. Persistent disease showed preferential use of TRBV28, TRBJ1-2 and TRBJ2-5, whereas newly diagnosed disease favored TRBV20-1 and TRBJ2-1. The study examined only peripheral blood because the primary lesion, thyroid tissue, could not be accessed. The small sample size was acknowledged by the authors as a limitation that may reduce accuracy. Compared with newly diagnosed patients, patients with persistent Graves' disease had lower TCR Shannon entropy and fewer highly expanded clones, which suggests clonal expansion.

The method was multiplex PCR. Instrument on record: Illumina HiSeq 4000. TCR beta libraries were built with iRepertoire HTBI primers and Arm-PCR amplification of CDR3 regions. Gel purification was performed on PCR products prior to sequencing. In the original analysis: Gene usage analysis of CDR3 amino acid clonotypes relied on the roughly 64 TRBV and around 13 TRBJ segments identified across samples. COPE and FqMerger were used to merge filtered high-quality paired reads into contigs. BLAST was used to align contigs to IMGT TRBV, TRBD and TRBJ reference genes, and CDR3 was defined according to IMGT. Any clonotype with a frequency above 0.1% was counted as a highly expanded clone. Repertoire diversity was measured by Shannon entropy, and V-J evenness by the Gini coefficient. Public clonotypes were defined as clonotypes shared by more than one individual. The public reads were quality trimmed at Q25 with fastp and then assembled into clones with MiXCR by TCRdb, keeping productive beta chains. CDR3 protein duplicates are merged, each entry listing the most common genes and DNA. In this record, the V and J calls reflect TCRdb's handling and not the investigators' own analysis. The sample yields over 500,000 distinct CDR3 sequences; about 15% were counted once. 9.5% to 15% of the sample is in the top ten clones.

The same sample was also used in a study of T cells in Graves' hyperthyroidism and ophthalmopathy. That second publication adds: A patient counted as having stable Graves' hyperthyroidism if no progression to ophthalmopathy occurred over 18 months of follow-up. Hyperthyroidism patients were aged 18 to 65 years and newly diagnosed, with disease duration of less than 2 months. Exclusion was applied to patients with uncontrolled infections, other autoimmune diseases, pregnancy or lactation. Clinical symptoms, serum thyroxine and TRAb, thyroid ultrasound, and orbital computed tomography formed the basis for the diagnoses. A first-round RT-PCR of the TCR CDR3 used the HTBI primer set with the Qiagen OneStep RT-PCR kit. Most expanded thyroid clonotypes (frequency above 0.001) were also found in blood, which suggests that blood repertoires may mirror thyroid immune responses. Ophthalmopathy was separated from stable hyperthyroidism by a 13 V-J signature model, with just over 85% sensitivity and roughly 81% specificity obtained in cross-validation and 80%/75% obtained in testing. In validation, the model predicted progression to ophthalmopathy with around 71% sensitivity and around 72% specificity, a median of about six months before onset. To identify TCR V-J signatures that set the groups apart, the researchers used a discovery cohort of more than 95 patients, made up of around 42 with Graves' ophthalmopathy and about 60 with stable Graves' hyperthyroidism. Whether ophthalmopathy could be predicted prospectively was tested in an independent validation cohort made up of fewer than 20 hyperthyroidism patients plus 17 patients who later progressed to ophthalmopathy. The 95 to 100 discovery patients were divided at random into training and test sets in a 7:3 ratio. Thyroid tissue and blood T-cell repertoires from six Graves' hyperthyroidism patients were also compared in the study. After blood sampling, hyperthyroidism patients were treated with methimazole at a starting dose of 30 mg daily, and ophthalmopathy patients were treated with high-dose intravenous methylprednisolone. Libraries were constructed in a second round of multiplex PCR, after which size selection and purification were carried out. The libraries were sequenced on an Illumina HiSeq2000 using paired-end 100 bp reads. Raw data were processed with SOAPnuke, discarding reads with adapters, uncalled bases, mean Phred below 15, or no exact constant-primer or identifier match. COPE v1.2.5 was used to merge the high-quality paired reads, and each unique nucleotide sequence was defined as a clonotype. Clonotypes were aligned to IMGT TRBV, TRBD and TRBJ reference segments using MiTCR v1.1. Analysis was restricted to V-J combinations with a frequency above 0.0001, which covered approximately 99% of repertoires. A TCS score was defined as the ratio of F50 (clonal expansion) to E x V (chaos), with BLOSUM62-based TCRdist applied between CDR3 peptides within each V-J. Welch's t-statistics and random forest reduced approximately 520 V-J features to about 13, which were used in a naive Bayes classifier (R e1071). No statistical method was used to fix the sample size in advance, and group allocation was not hidden from the investigators. According to the paper, TCR Vbeta CDR3 sequencing was carried out on 135 peripheral blood samples, which came from under 50 ophthalmopathy, 75 to 80 hyperthyroidism and approximately 17 progressor patients.

The sequence links TRBV11-2 to TRBJ2-2; 16 of the junction bases match TRBD2. Sequencing used peripheral blood mononuclear cells (PBMCs), obtained at new diagnosis, from a patient treated with antithyroid drugs. The sequence was obtained from a man aged 18 to 29 with Graves disease. Donor details come from another sample of the same person, matched by shared clones. DNA sequence: TGTGCCAGCAGCGCACTTAGGGGGACTAGCGGGAGGGCCCCCGTTGTCACCGGGGAGCTGTTTTTT. Translation gives CASSALRGTSGRAPVVTGELFF.